This TCR beta chain was sequenced for a study of regulatory T cells in long-lasting Graves disease. Overall study findings and caveats: Fewer public clonotypes were shared by new patients (approximately 1,000) than by persistent patients (approximately 2,700). Favoring TRBV28, TRBJ1-2 and TRBJ2-5 was a feature seen in persistent disease.

Documented time point: newly diagnosed GD, antithyroid drugs for less than 3 months. Preparation of the TCR library used RNA extracted from PBMCs. Patients of an endocrinology department in Xi'an, China, were included. In its sample, this clonotype was seen many times. Its antigen is not identified. The CDR3 length is 20 residues. In germline, CDR1 is MDHEN, CDR2 SYDVKM. Trimming cost V 6 bases and J 2 bases, with 29 bases left between them. Arm-PCR of CDR3 regions with iRepertoire HTBI primers generated TCR beta libraries. MiXCR, applied by TCRdb to the multiplex PCR reads, yields one record per CDR3 protein. Of 600,000 to 650,000 distinct CDR3 sequences in the sample, under 20% are singletons; the top ten hold about 18%. These data also featured in a second study, about T cells in Graves' hyperthyroidism and ophthalmopathy.

The receptor comes from a woman aged 25 to 39 with Graves disease. Sample: peripheral blood mononuclear cells (PBMCs), taken at new diagnosis, from a patient treated with antithyroid drugs. V is TRBV28 and J is TRBJ1-5; D is possibly TRBD1 (5 bases). CDR3 sequence reads: CASRYDAGTISLRGNQPQHF. CDR3 nucleotide sequence: TGTGCCAGCAGATACGACGCCGGGACTATCTCATTAAGGGGCAATCAGCCCCAGCATTTT.